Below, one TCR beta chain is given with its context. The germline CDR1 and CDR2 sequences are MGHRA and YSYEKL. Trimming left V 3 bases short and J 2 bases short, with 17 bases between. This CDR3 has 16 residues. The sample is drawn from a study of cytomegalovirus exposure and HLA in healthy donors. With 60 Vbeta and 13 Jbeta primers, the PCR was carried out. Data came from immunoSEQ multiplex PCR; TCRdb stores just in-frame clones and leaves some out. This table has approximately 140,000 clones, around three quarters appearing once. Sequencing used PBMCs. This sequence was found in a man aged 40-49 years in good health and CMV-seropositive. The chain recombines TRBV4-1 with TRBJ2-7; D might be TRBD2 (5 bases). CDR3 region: CASSHVGQRIPYEQYF. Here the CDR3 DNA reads TGCGCCAGCAGCCATGTCGGGCAGCGGATTCCCTACGAGCAGTACTTC.